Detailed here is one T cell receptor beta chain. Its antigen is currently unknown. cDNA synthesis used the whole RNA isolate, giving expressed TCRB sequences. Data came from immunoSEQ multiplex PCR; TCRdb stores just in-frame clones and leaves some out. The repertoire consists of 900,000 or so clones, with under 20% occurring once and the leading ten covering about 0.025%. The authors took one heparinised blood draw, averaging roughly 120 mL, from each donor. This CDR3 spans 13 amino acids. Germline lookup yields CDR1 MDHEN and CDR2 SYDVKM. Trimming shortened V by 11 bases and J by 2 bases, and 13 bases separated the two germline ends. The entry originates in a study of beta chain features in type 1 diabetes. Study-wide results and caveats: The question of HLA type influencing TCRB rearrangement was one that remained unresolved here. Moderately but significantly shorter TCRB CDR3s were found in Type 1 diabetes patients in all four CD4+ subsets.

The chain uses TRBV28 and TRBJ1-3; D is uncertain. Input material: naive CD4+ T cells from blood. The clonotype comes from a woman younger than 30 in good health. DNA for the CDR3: TGTGCCTCCGCCGATTTGGCTGGAAACACCATATATTTT. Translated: CASADLAGNTIYF.